This is a list of T cell receptor beta chains from one sample in a study of early T cells in non-severe SARS-CoV-2 infection. TCRdb passed the 5' RACE reads through MiXCR, listing each CDR3 protein once. The sample contains 45,000 or so distinct CDR3 sequences, about 23% of which appear only once. The starting material was whole blood, obtained at baseline. The origin of the receptors is an adult who was a healthcare worker with PCR-confirmed SARS-CoV-2 infection or an uninfected control (not recorded which). Both conserved end residues are part of each CDR3. The D gene is left open where the match is weak. Clone size is stated in some rows and not others, as once, few, many or a class when expanded.

clone size	V gene	J gene	D gene	CDR3 DNA	CDR3 protein
-	TRBV7-6	TRBJ2-2	-	TGTGCCAGCAGCTTAGCGGGAGAAACAGGGAACACCGGGGAGCTGTTTTTT	CASSLAGETGNTGELFF
-	TRBV18	TRBJ1-5	-	TGTGCCAGCTCACCACTTTCGGGGGAAAATCAGCCCCAGCATTTT	CASSPLSGENQPQHF
-	TRBV20-1	TRBJ2-7	TRBD2	TGCAGTGCTAGTACTAGCGGGCCTACCCCCTACGAGCAGTACTTC	CSASTSGPTPYEQYF
few	TRBV27	TRBJ1-5	-	TGTGCCAGCAGTTTATTCGGGGCGGATCAGCCCCAGCATTTT	CASSLFGADQPQHF
few	TRBV5-1	TRBJ2-2	-	TGCGCCAGCAGCTCCGTTATGGCCGGGGAGCTGTTTTTT	CASSSVMAGELFF
few	TRBV20-1	TRBJ2-3	TRBD1	TGCAGTGCTGACAGGGGGCAGGCAGATACGCAGTATTTT	CSADRGQADTQYF
-	TRBV6-5	TRBJ2-7	-	TGTGCCAGCAGTTACACACCCGGTCTCGAGCAGTACTTC	CASSYTPGLEQYF
-	TRBV20-1	TRBJ2-3	TRBD2	TGCAGTGCTAAGCGGGAGAGCACAGATACGCAGTATTTT	CSAKRESTDTQYF
few	TRBV20-1	TRBJ2-7	-	TGCAGTGCTAGGGGTCACGGACAGTTGAGCTCCTACGAGCAGTACTTC	CSARGHGQLSSYEQYF
few	TRBV12-2	TRBJ2-5	-	TGTGCAAGTCAATCCCGGGGAGCTAGGTTCCAAGAGACCCAGTACTTC	CASQSRGARFQETQYF
-	TRBV9	TRBJ2-3	TRBD1	TGTGCCAGCAGCGTAGCGGTTCGACAGGGTCGCACAGATACGCAGTATTTT	CASSVAVRQGRTDTQYF
few	TRBV3-1	TRBJ1-6	-	TGTGCCAGCAGCCAAGAAGCGATTTCACCCCTCCACTTT	CASSQEAISPLHF
few	TRBV5-1	TRBJ2-3	-	TGCGCCAGCAGCTCCAACAGGGCAGATACGCAGTATTTT	CASSSNRADTQYF
-	TRBV10-3	TRBJ1-1	-	TGTGCCATCAGTGAGGGGGCAGAGTCTAACACTGAAGCTTTCTTT	CAISEGAESNTEAFF
few	TRBV11-2	TRBJ2-3	TRBD2	TGTGCCAGCAGCTTAGATTCGGGGGGAGATACGCAGTATTTT	CASSLDSGGDTQYF
-	TRBV29-1	TRBJ2-3	TRBD2	TGCAGCGTTGAAGTGGTGACTAGCGGGGTATTGGGCACAGATACGCAGTATTTT	CSVEVVTSGVLGTDTQYF
few	TRBV7-6	TRBJ2-5	-	TGTGCCAGCAGCTTAAACCAGGGCCGAGAGACCCAGTACTTC	CASSLNQGRETQYF
medium-sized	TRBV2	TRBJ2-7	TRBD1	TGTGCCAGCAGTGAGGGAAAGGGGGCGCGTGAGCAGTACTTC	CASSEGKGAREQYF
-	TRBV6-6	TRBJ1-6	-	TGTGCCAGCAGTTCTACGGGCCCATATAATTCACCCCTCCACTTT	CASSSTGPYNSPLHF
-	TRBV5-1	TRBJ1-5	TRBD1	TGCGCCAGCAGCCCCGGGACAGGGCCTAATAGCAATCAGCCCCAGCATTTT	CASSPGTGPNSNQPQHF
few	TRBV7-9	TRBJ1-1	-	TGTGCCAGCAGCCCAGGAGGTAACACTGAAGCTTTCTTT	CASSPGGNTEAFF
many	TRBV20-1	TRBJ2-7	TRBD2	TGCAGTGCTAGAGATCGGGGGACTAGCGGGGGCTACCGCTCCTACGAGCAGTACTTC	CSARDRGTSGGYRSYEQYF
-	TRBV6-2/TRBV6-3	TRBJ2-2	-	TGTGCCAGCAGTTATGCACCGTATACCGGGGAGCTGTTTTTT	CASSYAPYTGELFF
many	TRBV12-3/TRBV12-4	TRBJ2-1	TRBD2	TGTGCCAGCAGCCCGACTAGCGGGGGGGACAATGAGCAGTTCTTC	CASSPTSGGDNEQFF
few	TRBV12-3/TRBV12-4	TRBJ1-1	-	TGTGCCAGCAGTTTAGAGGCTGAAGCTTTCTTT	CASSLEAEAFF
few	TRBV7-2	TRBJ2-5	TRBD2	TGTGCCAGCAGGCCCTGGGCAGCGGGGGACCAAGAGACCCAGTACTTC	CASRPWAAGDQETQYF
few	TRBV7-9	TRBJ2-7	-	TGTGCCAGCAGCCAAAGCGACAGGCTCTACGAGCAGTACTTC	CASSQSDRLYEQYF
-	TRBV7-9	TRBJ2-7	-	TGTGCCAGCAGCTTAGGGGCCGGGGAGAAGGGCTACGAGCAGTACTTC	CASSLGAGEKGYEQYF
few	TRBV13	TRBJ2-3	-	TGTGCCAGCAGCTTAGAAGGGGGGTCAGATACGCAGTATTTT	CASSLEGGSDTQYF
-	TRBV20-1	TRBJ2-6	-	TGCAGTGCTAGTGGAAGGCAGGCGACGGGGGCCAACGTCCTGACTTTC	CSASGRQATGANVLTF
few	TRBV29-1	TRBJ1-2	-	TGCAGCGCCGAAAGGGTAACCGCTCTGGGCTACACCTTC	CSAERVTALGYTF
-	TRBV7-3	TRBJ1-1	-	TGTGCCAGCAGCTTGGACGGCACACAAAACACTGAAGCTTTCTTT	CASSLDGTQNTEAFF
-	TRBV4-3	TRBJ2-3	-	TGCGCCAGCAGCCAAGATCCGGTGGGCACAGATACGCAGTATTTT	CASSQDPVGTDTQYF
-	TRBV5-4	TRBJ2-1	-	TGTGCCAGCAGCTTGGTGGGGATCAATGAGCAGTTCTTC	CASSLVGINEQFF
few	TRBV11-2	TRBJ2-5	TRBD1	TGTGCCAGCACTGGACAGGCATCATCAGAGACCCAGTACTTC	CASTGQASSETQYF
few	TRBV11-2	TRBJ1-1	TRBD1	TGTGCCAGCAGCTTCGGGACAGGGTTGACGAGGACTGAAGCTTTCTTT	CASSFGTGLTRTEAFF
-	TRBV4-2	TRBJ2-1	-	TGTGCCAGCAGCCAAGCGGGCAATGAGCAGTTCTTC	CASSQAGNEQFF
-	TRBV5-5	TRBJ1-1	-	TGTGCCAGCAGCTTGGAGCAGGCAGAAGCTTTCTTT	CASSLEQAEAFF
many	TRBV6-1	TRBJ1-5	TRBD1	TGTGCCAGTACTCAGGGGGCCGGTCAGCCCCAGCATTTT	CASTQGAGQPQHF
many	TRBV4-2	TRBJ2-6	-	TGTGCCAGCAGCCAAGAGGTCGGGGCTGGGGCCAACGTCCTGACTTTC	CASSQEVGAGANVLTF
-	TRBV5-6	TRBJ1-1	TRBD1	TGTGCCAGCAGCCTAACGCCGACAGGGGAGGTTGAAGCTTTCTTT	CASSLTPTGEVEAFF
many	TRBV2	TRBJ1-5	-	TGTGCCAGCAGCCAGACAGAAAGCAATCAGCCCCAGCATTTT	CASSQTESNQPQHF
-	TRBV7-6	TRBJ1-2	TRBD1	TGTGCCAGCAGCTTACCCCTGACAGGGCCTAACTATGGCTACACCTTC	CASSLPLTGPNYGYTF
-	TRBV20-1	TRBJ2-5	-	TGCAGTGCCAATCCGGGGGGCCAGGAGACCCAGTACTTC	CSANPGGQETQYF
-	TRBV18	TRBJ2-7	-	TGTGCCAGCTCACCTCCGGGACCTCCTTACGAGCAGTACTTC	CASSPPGPPYEQYF
-	TRBV6-5	TRBJ2-3	-	TGTGCCAGCAGTTACTCCGGGGCTATAGAAACAGATACGCAGTATTTT	CASSYSGAIETDTQYF
few	TRBV20-1	TRBJ1-2	-	TGCAGTGCTAGAGCGGGGTACTATGGCTACACCTTC	CSARAGYYGYTF
-	TRBV24-1	TRBJ2-2	TRBD1	TGTGCCACCAGTGACGCCGGGACAGGGGCCACCGGGGAGCTGTTTTTT	CATSDAGTGATGELFF
few	TRBV7-9	TRBJ2-2	-	TGTGCCACAGCTGCGTCGAACACCGGGGAGCTGTTTTTT	CATAASNTGELFF
many	TRBV12-3/TRBV12-4	TRBJ2-3	TRBD1	TGTGCCAGCAGTTTAGACAGGGGGAGTGCAGATACGCAGTATTTT	CASSLDRGSADTQYF
once	TRBV5-1	TRBJ2-5	-	TGCGCCAGCAGCTTGACTAGCCAAGAGACCCAGTACTTC	CASSLTSQETQYF
-	TRBV10-2	TRBJ1-4	-	TGCGCCAGCAGTGAGTCGACTCGGGGTGTTAATGAAAAACTGTTTTTT	CASSESTRGVNEKLFF
-	TRBV7-7	TRBJ2-5	-	TGTGCCAGCAGCTTAGGAGACACCCGGCCGGGGACCCAGTACTTC	CASSLGDTRPGTQYF
-	TRBV12-3/TRBV12-4	TRBJ2-7	TRBD2	TGTGCCAGCAGTCCACTAGCGGGGAAGACCTACGAGCAGTACTTC	CASSPLAGKTYEQYF
-	TRBV20-1	TRBJ1-5	-	TGCAGTGCACGGGACTTCGTCAATCAGCCCCAGCATTTT	CSARDFVNQPQHF
-	TRBV7-3	TRBJ2-2	-	TGTGCCAGCAGCCCTAGGGGGACCGGGGAGCTGTTTTTT	CASSPRGTGELFF
-	TRBV5-6	TRBJ2-4	-	TGTGCCAGCAGCTTTCGCCAGGGGTCGACGTGGGTCAAAAACATTCAGTACTTC	CASSFRQGSTWVKNIQYF
few	TRBV5-1	TRBJ2-7	-	TGCGCCAGCAGCCTTTCCGGGACCCCCTCCTACGAGCAGTACTTC	CASSLSGTPSYEQYF
few	TRBV5-6	TRBJ2-1	-	TGTGCCAGCAGCTTGTGGGCTAGAGTAGCGAACTACAATGAGCAGTTCTTC	CASSLWARVANYNEQFF